This T cell receptor beta chain derives from a study of OX40 agonist ivuxolimab in advanced cancers. Study-wide context: An anti-OX40 (CD134) antibody with agonistic activity, ivuxolimab, was administered to patients. Patients were dosed intravenously with ivuxolimab at 0.01 to 10 mg/kg every 2 weeks.

Using immunoSEQ multiplex PCR, the repertoire was profiled, and TCRdb retains in-frame clones only, with some absent. The profile shows 57,000 or so clones, 85% to 95% of them singletons. The CDR3 is made up of 15 amino acids. Looked up from germline, CDR1 is SQVTM and CDR2 is ANQGSEA. Between the trimmed V and J ends, which lost 5 bases and 7 bases, there was a span of 21 bases. Sequencing was performed on CD4+ or CD8+ T cells sorted from blood, taken in a trial of the OX40 agonist ivuxolimab. The chain joins TRBV29-1 to TRBJ2-1; tentative D call: TRBD2 (6 bases). The TCR was taken from an adult with an advanced solid tumor such as melanoma, head and neck, liver or kidney cancer. The CDR3 spells CSVIPDGGISNEQFF. Written as DNA, the CDR3 is TGCAGCGTTATTCCGGATGGCGGGATATCGAATGAGCAGTTCTTC.